This T cell receptor beta chain was recorded in a study of identical twins (dated by TCRdb to about 2016). Regarding the complete study: To test whether fetal clonotypes persist, the study used deep sequencing on TCR alpha and beta repertoires from monozygotic twins, unrelated adults of various ages, and cord blood. Replicate twin experiments were performed at different times using different library preparation protocols to rule out contamination.

The CDR3 runs 17 residues from the cysteine to the phenylalanine. CDR3 DNA only is kept here, 51 bases in frame from base 1. In the germline V gene (reference sequence), CDR1 corresponds to DFQATT and CDR2 to SNEGSKA. Trimming at the junction amounts to 0 bases on V and 1 base on J, and the germline ends lie 13 bases apart. Every donor in the study was a healthy Caucasian. The twin cohort comprised three pairs of female monozygotic twins, all aged roughly 18 to 30 years. RNA for TCR libraries was isolated from peripheral blood mononuclear cells. Library preparation used 5' RACE. The data were produced on an Illumina HiSeq 2000. Template switching introduced a universal primer binding site; the final cDNA contained a unique molecular identifier, enabling accurate counting of TCR cDNA molecules. Specific primers in the conserved constant-segment region were used to synthesize first-strand cDNA for the TCR alpha and beta chains. To control for contamination, every cDNA library carried two barcodes: a SMART-Mk sample barcode plus Illumina barcodes. TruSeq adapter sequences along with Illumina sample barcodes were introduced in two successive PCR steps. TCR alpha and beta cDNA libraries were sequenced on the Illumina HiSeq platform with custom primers. Concerning the study's data processing: Raw reads were processed with MiGEC to extract unique molecular identifiers, and MiXCR was used to determine CDR3 positions. For each individual, recombination models were inferred using an EM algorithm with the repgenHMM and IGoR tools. Shared clonotypes were analyzed with the tcR package in R, and sharing was normalized by the product of cloneset sizes. Out-of-frame nonproductive sequences were analyzed to study raw recombination free of thymic and clonal selection effects. TCRdb trimmed public reads at Q25 via fastp, called clones via MiXCR and kept in-frame beta chains. Each record represents a unique CDR3 protein, reported with the most common genes and DNA among its rows. TCRdb's processing, not the authors', yielded these V and J calls. The sample records about 690,000 distinct CDR3 sequences, about 20% of which are singletons. The top ten constitute approximately 4.5% of the sample.

The paper as a whole reports these results and caveats: Abundant cord blood beta clonotypes had fewer insertions, young adult naive repertoires showed a similar but weaker trend, and memory repertoires showed no such trend. In beta out-of-frame sequences, excess twin sharing was weaker, because having fewer shared sequences lowered the signal-to-noise ratio. Out-of-frame TCR alpha sharing in monozygotic twins was systematically underestimated by recombination models, whereas sharing between unrelated individuals was in agreement with the recombination models. Because the same donors could not be followed over many years, conclusions were based on cross-sectional statistical analysis. Compared with coincidental sharing between unrelated individuals, out-of-frame TCR alpha sequences shared between twins showed an excess of sequences with low generation probability. Zero-insertion analyses could be partly confounded by invariant T cells such as MAIT and iNKT, although diverse VJ usage argued against such confounding for most clonotypes.

This clonotype has only a few counts. Which antigen it targets is not known. Nothing much larger sits one base from this clone, and base qualities are not available. A further study also used this sample, focusing on T cells expressing NK-cell markers. According to the second study: Three sorted T-cell subsets (CD3+CD56+NKG2C+, CD3+CD56+NKG2C- and CD3+CD56-NKG2C+) from fewer than 10 donors had their TCR beta-chain repertoires profiled. Among the eight sequenced donors, seven were HCMV-seropositive and one was HCMV-seronegative. In several experiments an anti-gammadeltaTCR antibody was added to restrict sorting to alphabetaTCR-expressing T cells. For six donors, the dominant CD3+CD56+NKG2C+ clonotypes were among the top 10 CD8+ clonotypes and accounted for roughly 1.0-7.5% of CD8+ T cells. Those dominant clonotypes were again the most abundant among CD3+CD56-NKG2C+ cells in a few donors, at roughly 28.3-60.1%. It remained unclear whether the expanded NKG2C-expressing T cell clones were specific for HCMV antigens. All eight donors whose samples were sequenced were randomly selected healthy volunteers, three of them men and five women. A commercial ELISA kit detecting HCMV-specific IgG in serum was used to determine HCMV serostatus. Bulk peripheral blood T-cell repertoires were additionally sequenced from unsorted PBMC for about 6 donors. MIGEC was used to demultiplex reads and group the reads by UMI, and MiTCR was used to assemble and quantify clonotypes. To remove erroneous sequences, TCR cDNA sequences were retained only when supported by two or more reads. The tcR package was used for downstream repertoire analysis, with clonotypes matched between fractions based on CDR3 nucleotide sequence plus V segment. VDJmatch was used to annotate antigen specificity against VDJdb, with one amino acid substitution in CDR3 allowed.

This TCR derives from a woman aged 18-35 years in good health. Recombination joined TRBV20-1 with TRBJ1-6; the D gene is not confidently resolved. Sequenced: PBMCs. The DNA reads TGCAGTGCTAGAGAAATCCCGGGAGCATCCTATAATTCACCCCTCCACTTT. Translated, it reads CSAREIPGASYNSPLHF.